Below, 25 T cell receptor beta chains from the same sample are listed, as sequenced in a study of blood T cell repertoires in COVID-19. The table came from immunoSEQ multiplex PCR; TCRdb's copy has only in-frame clones and leaves some out. The sample includes approximately 170,000 clones, about 88% seen only once; the top ten take roughly a sixth. Sequencing was done on a sample of peripheral blood. The receptor source for this set is a man in his 60s with active or convalescent COVID-19.

This chain connects TRBV6-6 to TRBJ2-7, with 10 bases lining up with TRBD1. Unmatched junction bases numbered 7, after V lost 9 bases and J lost 5 bases. Per germline, CDR1 MNHNY and CDR2 SVGAGI (reference sequence). The CDR3 sequence is 13 residues long. CDR3: CASRDRGSHEQYF. CDR3 DNA: TGTGCCAGTCGGGACAGGGGTTCCCACGAGCAGTACTTC.

This rearrangement joins TRBV19 to TRBJ1-1; no reliable D call. V shed 3 bases and J shed 1 base, with 12 bases lying between them. Germline CDR1 and CDR2: LNHDA and SQIVND (reference sequence). CDR3 size: 15 residues. The CDR3 region is CASSIQLGANTEAFF. The CDR3 DNA is TGTGCCAGTAGTATCCAATTGGGCGCGAACACTGAAGCTTTCTTT.

The V gene is TRBV6-5, the J gene TRBJ1-5, with D possibly being TRBD1 (6 bases). The CDR3 runs 15 residues. Trimming removed 5 bases from V and 5 bases from J, with 16 bases in between. Per germline, CDR1 MNHEY and CDR2 SVGAGI. This CDR3 reads CASSPRGGRDQPQHF. In DNA form, the CDR3 reads TGTGCCAGCAGTCCCCGCGGGGGCCGGGATCAGCCCCAGCATTTT.

The chain joins TRBV3-1 (or the pseudogene TRBV3-2) to TRBJ1-1; D gene ambiguous. The CDR3 loop spans 15 amino acids. Trimming took off 3 bases at V and 0 bases at J, with 11 bases between the two ends. Germline V gene data show CDR1 as LGHDT and CDR2 as YNNKEL (reference sequence). DNA for the CDR3: TGTGCCAGCAGCCAGGTTGGAGGATTGAACACTGAAGCTTTCTTT. Its protein product is CASSQVGGLNTEAFF.

This chain connects TRBV5-1 to TRBJ2-5; D perhaps matches TRBD2 (6 bases). Germline V lookup: CDR1 SGHRS, CDR2 YFSETQ. V lost 0 bases and J lost 7, with 13 bases in between. The CDR3 totals 14 residues. The CDR3 reads CASSLEGRFGTQYF. The CDR3 DNA is TGCGCCAGCAGCTTGGAGGGGAGGTTTGGGACCCAGTACTTC. Variable domain in full (rest from reference TRBV5-1 and TRBJ2-5): KAGVTQTPRYLIKTRGQQVTLSCSPISGHRSVSWYQQTPGQGLQFLFEYFSETQRNKGNFPGRFSGRQFSNSRSEMNVSTLELGDSALYLCASSLEGRFGTQYFGPGTRLLVL.

The chain combines TRBV7-9 with TRBJ1-2; D gene uncertain. CDR3 length: 15 residues. The germline V gene has CDR1 SEHNR and CDR2 FQNEAQ (reference sequence). Trimming shortened V by 0 bases and J by 1 base, and 9 bases separated the two germline ends. The CDR3 spells CASSLALAFNYGYTF. In DNA form, the CDR3 reads TGTGCCAGCAGCTTAGCGTTAGCTTTTAACTATGGCTACACCTTC.

The chain carries TRBV12-5 and TRBJ2-5; 9 nucleotides line up with TRBD1. The CDR3 is 16 amino acids. Unmatched junction bases numbered 9, after V lost 3 bases and J lost 4 bases. CDR1 LGHNT and CDR2 FRNRAP come from the germline V gene. The CDR3 DNA is TGTGCTAGTGGTTTCCCGGGACAGGGAAATTCAGAGACCCAGTACTTC. Translating gives CASGFPGQGNSETQYF.

The J gene is TRBJ2-6, the V gene TRBV4-2; maybe TRBD1 (5 bases). Germline V gives CDR1 LGHNA, CDR2 YNFKEQ. This CDR3 spans 16 amino acids. Trimming shortened V by 3 bases and J by 0 bases, and 9 bases separated the two germline ends. The CDR3 coding sequence is TGTGCCAGCAGCCACGCCAGGGACTCTGGGGCCAACGTCCTGACTTTC. Translated, it gives CASSHARDSGANVLTF.

The V and J genes are TRBV10-3 and TRBJ1-3; D remains ambiguous. Germline V lookup: CDR1 ENHRY, CDR2 SYGVKD. The CDR3 length is 15 residues. The V end lost 2 bases, the J end lost 1 base, and 9 bases lay between the germline ends. The CDR3 nucleotides are TGTGCCATCAGTGAGGACACCTTTTCTGGAAACACCATATATTTT. Protein product: CAISEDTFSGNTIYF.

V and J are TRBV21-1 and TRBJ1-2. TRBV21-1 is reported as a pseudogene. This CDR3 contains 14 residues. The CDR3 DNA follows: TGTGCCAGCATCCACATTTATCGGGGCTATGGCTACACCTTC. Its translation is CASIHIYRGYGYTF.

The chain carries TRBV18 and TRBJ1-4; D is perhaps TRBD1 (5 bases). Germline V gives CDR1 KGHSH, CDR2 LQKENI. The CDR3 is 16 amino acids. Trimming stripped 1 base from V and 5 bases from J, with 14 bases between. The chain's CDR3 is CASSPRGASPNEKLFF. The CDR3 DNA reads TGTGCCAGCTCACCACGCGGGGCCAGCCCGAATGAAAAACTGTTTTTT.

The chain links TRBV7-2 to TRBJ2-7, with D uncertain. Germline CDR1 is SGHTA and CDR2 is FQGNSA. V lost 2 bases and J 4 bases, leaving 6 bases between the germline ends. The CDR3 has 12 residues. The CDR3 reads CASSLYGYEQYF. For the CDR3, the DNA is TGTGCCAGCAGCTTATACGGGTACGAGCAGTACTTC.

CDR3 sequence (DNA): TGTGCCAGCTCACCACCCCCAGCGGGAGCCCGAGAGACCCAGTACTTC. Protein sequence: CASSPPPAGARETQYF. This chain links TRBV18 with TRBJ2-5, with 8 bases identical to TRBD2. The CDR3 runs to 16 residues. V shed 0 bases, J shed 4 bases, and the junction held 7 bases outside the gene matches. Per the germline V gene, CDR1 is KGHSH and CDR2 is LQKENI.

The V call is TRBV11-2, the J call TRBJ2-3; TRBD2 agrees at 10 bases. Germline lookup yields CDR1 SGHAT and CDR2 FQNNGV. There are 14 residues in the CDR3. V dropped 5 bases and J dropped 8; count of bases not matched to a gene: 7. CDR3 nucleotide sequence: TGTGCCAGCAGCCCGGGACTAGCGCGCGGTACGCAGTATTTT. It encodes CASSPGLARGTQYF.

The chain is built from TRBV19 and TRBJ2-1; 7 bases align to TRBD1. CDR1 is LNHDA, CDR2 SQIVND, per germline (reference sequence). The CDR3 consists of 17 residues. The V and J ends lost 0 bases and 2 bases, in that order; junction bases with no gene match: 7. CDR3 coding DNA: TGTGCCAGTAGTATAGAGACACAGGGGATAACCTACAATGAGCAGTTCTTC. It is translated as CASSIETQGITYNEQFF.

The chain couples TRBV7-9 to TRBJ1-3; D is undetermined. CDR1 and CDR2 from the germline V gene are SEHNR and FQNEAQ (reference sequence). The CDR3 sequence is 15 residues long. Deletions cut 1 base from V and 3 bases from J, with 10 bases between. CDR3 nucleotide sequence: TGTGCCAGCAGCTTAGGTCAGGCCGATGGAAACACCATATATTTT. Encoded protein: CASSLGQADGNTIYF.

The rearrangement uses TRBV5-1 and TRBJ1-6; possibly TRBD1 for D (5 bases). Germline CDR1 SGHRS, CDR2 YFSETQ. The CDR3 runs 14 residues. With 7 bases removed from V and 9 bases from J, the gap between germline ends came to 17 bases. The CDR3 spells CASREEGTSSPLHF. CDR3 nucleotides: TGCGCCAGCCGTGAAGAGGGGACTAGTTCACCCCTCCACTTT.

The chain carries TRBV5-1 and TRBJ1-1; the D is unclear. The germline gives CDR1 SGHRS, CDR2 YFSETQ. Trimming removed 2 bases at V and 4 bases at J, with 9 bases between. The CDR3 has 13 amino acids. CDR3 in amino acids: CASSLQLGTEAFF. CDR3 coding DNA: TGCGCCAGCAGCTTACAGTTGGGCACTGAAGCTTTCTTT.

This chain uses TRBV4-2 with TRBJ1-1; perhaps TRBD1 as D (6 bases). This CDR3 is built from 17 residues. In germline, CDR1 is LGHNA, CDR2 YNFKEQ. Trimming cost V 0 bases and J 4 bases, with 18 bases left between them. In nucleotides, the CDR3 is TGTGCCAGCAGCCAAGATGGCGGGGGGGCCAGGGCCACTGAAGCTTTCTTT. Amino acids: CASSQDGGGARATEAFF.

The chain carries TRBV28 and TRBJ1-2, with 11 bases lining up with TRBD1. With 4 bases clipped from V and 7 bases from J, the junction kept 5 bases outside the gene matches. The length of the CDR3 is 14 residues. Germline CDR1 and CDR2: MDHEN and SYDVKM. CDR3 DNA: TGTGCCAGCAGTTCCGAGGACAGGGGGCGTGGCTACACCTTC. The encoded protein is CASSSEDRGRGYTF.

The chain uses TRBV5-5 and TRBJ2-2; 11 nucleotides align to TRBD2. This CDR3 has 18 amino acids. The J segment lost 6 bases and the V segment lost 4 bases, leaving 14 bases of the junction unmatched. In germline, CDR1 is SGHKS, CDR2 YYEKEE (reference sequence). CDR3 sequence reads: CASSPLNLLAGVAGELFF. In DNA form, the CDR3 reads TGTGCCAGCAGCCCTCTAAATTTACTAGCGGGAGTTGCCGGGGAGCTGTTTTTT.

This sequence joins TRBV9 and TRBJ2-1; D remains ambiguous. Germline CDR1 reads SGDLS; CDR2 reads YYNGEE. V was cut by 0 bases and J by 1 base, with 5 bases left in between. The CDR3 contains 14 residues. The CDR3 region has the DNA TGTGCCAGCAGCGTAGCCCAGTCCTACAATGAGCAGTTCTTC. It encodes CASSVAQSYNEQFF.

The J gene is TRBJ2-7, the V gene TRBV5-1; tentative D call: TRBD1 (6 bases). The germline V and J ends were trimmed by 3 bases and 4 bases, with 17 bases remaining between them. Germline CDR1 reads SGHRS; CDR2 reads YFSETQ. The CDR3 covers 15 residues. CDR3 sequence reads: CASSSWTGTIYEQYF. The CDR3 DNA follows: TGCGCCAGCAGCTCGTGGACCGGGACAATTTACGAGCAGTACTTC.

V usage is TRBV7-8 and J usage is TRBJ2-1; the match to TRBD1 covers 8 bases. CDR3 length: 15 amino acids. The germline V gene has CDR1 SGHVS and CDR2 FQNEAQ. Trimming at V came to 2 bases and at J to 4 bases, leaving 4 bases not matched to a gene. The CDR3 region is CASSLLTGVYNEQFF. The CDR3 DNA reads TGTGCCAGCAGCTTATTGACAGGGGTATACAATGAGCAGTTCTTC.

The gene calls are TRBV10-3 and TRBJ1-5, with 7 bases identical to TRBD1. V shed 6 bases, J shed 0 bases, and the junction held 5 bases outside the gene matches. This CDR3 has 15 amino acids. Germline CDR1 reads ENHRY; CDR2 reads SYGVKD. CDR3 in DNA: TGTGCCATCAGCGGACAGGCCATTAGCAATCAGCCCCAGCATTTT. It is translated as CAISGQAISNQPQHF.